The subject of this entry is one T cell receptor (beta chain). The data were obtained in a study of blood T cell repertoires in COVID-19. Study details: Whether acute or convalescent, the COVID-19 samples came from the United States, Italy and Spain.

Assay used: immunoSEQ multiplex PCR; TCRdb lists only in-frame clones, some missing. The sample has about 250,000 clones; 81% are singletons. Sequenced sample: peripheral blood. This TCR derives from a woman aged 80 or over with acute or convalescent COVID-19.

CDR3 loop: CASSRRDSYNEQFF. The DNA for the CDR3 is TGTGCCAGCAGCCGACGGGACAGCTACAATGAGCAGTTCTTC. The J gene is TRBJ2-1, the V gene TRBV11-3, with TRBD1 matching 7 bases. V lost 5 bases to trimming and J lost 3 bases; unmatched junction nucleotides: 4. Germline loops: CDR1 SGHNT, CDR2 YENEEA. The CDR3 totals 14 residues.